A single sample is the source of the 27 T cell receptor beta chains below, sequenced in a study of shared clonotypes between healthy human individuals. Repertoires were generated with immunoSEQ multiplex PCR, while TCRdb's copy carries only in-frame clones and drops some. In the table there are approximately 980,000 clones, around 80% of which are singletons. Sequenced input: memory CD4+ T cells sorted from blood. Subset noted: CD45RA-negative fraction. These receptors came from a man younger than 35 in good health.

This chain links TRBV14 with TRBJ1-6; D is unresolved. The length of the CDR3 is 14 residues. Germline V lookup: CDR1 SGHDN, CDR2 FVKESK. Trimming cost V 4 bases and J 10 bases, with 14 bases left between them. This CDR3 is CASSPEAFSSPLHF. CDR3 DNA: TGTGCCAGCAGCCCGGAGGCGTTCAGCTCACCCCTCCACTTT.

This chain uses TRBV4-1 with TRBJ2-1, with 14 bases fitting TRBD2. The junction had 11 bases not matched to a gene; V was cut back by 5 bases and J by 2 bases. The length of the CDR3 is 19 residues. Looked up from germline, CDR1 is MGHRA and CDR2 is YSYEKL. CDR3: CASSGEGLAGVYPYNEQFF. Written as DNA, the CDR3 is TGCGCCAGCAGCGGAGAGGGACTAGCGGGGGTTTACCCCTACAATGAGCAGTTCTTC.

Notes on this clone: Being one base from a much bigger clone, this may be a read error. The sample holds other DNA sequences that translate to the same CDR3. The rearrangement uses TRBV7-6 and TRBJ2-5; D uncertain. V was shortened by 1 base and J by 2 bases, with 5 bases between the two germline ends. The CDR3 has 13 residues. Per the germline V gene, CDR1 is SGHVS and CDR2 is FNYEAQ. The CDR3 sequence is CASSLGQQETQYF. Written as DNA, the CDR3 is TGTGCCAGCAGCTTAGGGCAGCAAGAGACCCAGTACTTC.

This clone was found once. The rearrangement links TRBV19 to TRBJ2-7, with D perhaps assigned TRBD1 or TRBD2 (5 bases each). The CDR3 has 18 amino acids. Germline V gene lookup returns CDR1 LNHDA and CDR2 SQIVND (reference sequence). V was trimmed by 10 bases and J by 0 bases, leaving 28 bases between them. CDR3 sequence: CATSLPGPRLFFSYEQYF. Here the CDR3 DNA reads TGTGCCACCTCACTCCCGGGACCGCGATTGTTTTTCTCCTACGAGCAGTACTTC.

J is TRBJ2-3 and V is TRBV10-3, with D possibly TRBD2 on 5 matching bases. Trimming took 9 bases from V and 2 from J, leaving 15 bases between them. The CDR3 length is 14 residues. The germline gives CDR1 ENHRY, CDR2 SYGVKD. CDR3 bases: TGTGCCATTTCGACTACTACTATCACAGATACGCAGTATTTT. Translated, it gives CAISTTTITDTQYF.

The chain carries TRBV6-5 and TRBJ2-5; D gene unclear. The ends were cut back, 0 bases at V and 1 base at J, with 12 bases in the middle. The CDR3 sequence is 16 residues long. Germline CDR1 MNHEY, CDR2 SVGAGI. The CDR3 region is CASSYSRLGPQETQYF. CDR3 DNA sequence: TGTGCCAGCAGTTACTCGAGGTTAGGACCCCAAGAGACCCAGTACTTC.

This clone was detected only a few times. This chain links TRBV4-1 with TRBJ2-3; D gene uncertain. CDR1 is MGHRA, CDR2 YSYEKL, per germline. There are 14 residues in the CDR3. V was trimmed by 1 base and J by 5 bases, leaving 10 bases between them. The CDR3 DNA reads TGCGCCAGCAGCCAAGGAGATGCGCTAGATACGCAGTATTTT. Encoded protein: CASSQGDALDTQYF.

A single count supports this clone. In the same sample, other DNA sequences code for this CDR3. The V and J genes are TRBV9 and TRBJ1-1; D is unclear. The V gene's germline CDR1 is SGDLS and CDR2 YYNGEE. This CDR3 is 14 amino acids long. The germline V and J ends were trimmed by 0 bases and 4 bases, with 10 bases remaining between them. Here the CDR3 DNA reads TGTGCCAGCAGCGTAGCTGGAGGGAGCACTGAAGCTTTCTTT. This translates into CASSVAGGSTEAFF.

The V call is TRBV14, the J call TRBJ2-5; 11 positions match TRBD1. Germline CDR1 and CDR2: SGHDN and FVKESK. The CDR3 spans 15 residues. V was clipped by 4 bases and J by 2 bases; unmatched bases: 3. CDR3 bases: TGTGCCAGCAGCCCGGGACAGGGGGTTCAAGAGACCCAGTACTTC. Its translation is CASSPGQGVQETQYF.

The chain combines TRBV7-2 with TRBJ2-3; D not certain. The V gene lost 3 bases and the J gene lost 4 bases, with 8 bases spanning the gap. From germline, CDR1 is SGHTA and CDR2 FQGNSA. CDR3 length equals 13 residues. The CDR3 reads CASSFTKADTQYF. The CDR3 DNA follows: TGTGCCAGCAGCTTCACTAAGGCAGATACGCAGTATTTT.

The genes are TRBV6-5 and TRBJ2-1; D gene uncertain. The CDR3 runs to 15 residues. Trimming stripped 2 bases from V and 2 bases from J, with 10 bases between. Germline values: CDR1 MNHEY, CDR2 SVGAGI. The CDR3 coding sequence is TGTGCCAGCAGTTACGTGGGAATCGCCTACAATGAGCAGTTCTTC. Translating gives CASSYVGIAYNEQFF.

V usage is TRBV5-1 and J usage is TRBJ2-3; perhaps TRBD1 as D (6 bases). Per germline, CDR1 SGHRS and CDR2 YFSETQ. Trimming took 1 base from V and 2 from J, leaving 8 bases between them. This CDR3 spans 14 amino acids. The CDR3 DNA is TGCGCCAGCAGCTTGACAGGGAACACAGATACGCAGTATTTT. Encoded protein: CASSLTGNTDTQYF.

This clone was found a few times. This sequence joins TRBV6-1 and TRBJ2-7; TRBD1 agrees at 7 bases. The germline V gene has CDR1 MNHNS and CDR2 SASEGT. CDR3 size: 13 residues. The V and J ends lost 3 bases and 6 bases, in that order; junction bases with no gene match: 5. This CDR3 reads CASSDLRGSEQYF. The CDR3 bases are TGTGCCAGCAGTGACCTCAGGGGGTCCGAGCAGTACTTC.

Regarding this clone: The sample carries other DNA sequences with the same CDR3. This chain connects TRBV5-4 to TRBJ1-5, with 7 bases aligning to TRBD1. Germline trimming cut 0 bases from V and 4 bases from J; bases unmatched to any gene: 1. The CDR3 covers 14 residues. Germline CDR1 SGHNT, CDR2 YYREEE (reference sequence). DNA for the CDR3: TGTGCCAGCAGCTTGGACAGGGGTAATCAGCCCCAGCATTTT. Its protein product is CASSLDRGNQPQHF.

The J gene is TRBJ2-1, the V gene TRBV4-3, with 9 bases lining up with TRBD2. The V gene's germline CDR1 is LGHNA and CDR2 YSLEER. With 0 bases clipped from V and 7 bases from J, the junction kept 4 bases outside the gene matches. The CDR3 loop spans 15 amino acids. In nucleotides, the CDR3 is TGCGCCAGCAGCCAAGATTGGCTAGCGGGGAATGAGCAGTTCTTC. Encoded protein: CASSQDWLAGNEQFF.

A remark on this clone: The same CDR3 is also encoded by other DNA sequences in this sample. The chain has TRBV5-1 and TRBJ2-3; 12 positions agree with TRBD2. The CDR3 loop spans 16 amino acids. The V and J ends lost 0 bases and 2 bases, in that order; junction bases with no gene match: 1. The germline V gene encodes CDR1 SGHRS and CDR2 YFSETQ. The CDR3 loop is CASSLGTSGNTDTQYF. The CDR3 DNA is TGCGCCAGCAGCTTGGGGACTAGCGGGAACACAGATACGCAGTATTTT.

The CDR3 sequence: CASSDVRGTYNEQFF. Here the CDR3 DNA reads TGTGCCAGCAGTGACGTGCGGGGAACATACAATGAGCAGTTCTTC. The rearrangement links TRBV25-1 to TRBJ2-1; D perhaps matches TRBD2 (6 bases). The CDR3 spans 15 residues. V was clipped by 3 bases and J by 4 bases, with 13 bases between them. The V gene's germline CDR1 is MGHDK and CDR2 SYGVNS.

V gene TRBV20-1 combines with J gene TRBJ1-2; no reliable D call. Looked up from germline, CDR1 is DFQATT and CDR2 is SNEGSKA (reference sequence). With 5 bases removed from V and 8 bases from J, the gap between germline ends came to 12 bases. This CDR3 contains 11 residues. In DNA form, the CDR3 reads TGCAGTGCTCCCCGCCCCGGCGGCTACACCTTC. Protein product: CSAPRPGGYTF.

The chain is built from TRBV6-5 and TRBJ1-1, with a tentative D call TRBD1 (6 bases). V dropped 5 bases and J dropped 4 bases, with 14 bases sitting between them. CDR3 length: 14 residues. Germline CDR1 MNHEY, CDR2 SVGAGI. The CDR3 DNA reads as TGTGCCAGCAGTAACAGGGTTTCTGTCACTGAAGCTTTCTTT. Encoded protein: CASSNRVSVTEAFF.

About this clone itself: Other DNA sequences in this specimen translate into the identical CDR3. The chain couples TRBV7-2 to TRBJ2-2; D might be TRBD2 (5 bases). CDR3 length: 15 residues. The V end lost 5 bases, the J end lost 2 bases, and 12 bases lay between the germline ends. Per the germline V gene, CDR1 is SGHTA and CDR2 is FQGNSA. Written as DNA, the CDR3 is TGTGCCAGCAGCAAAACCGGACTTAACACCGGGGAGCTGTTTTTT. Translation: CASSKTGLNTGELFF.

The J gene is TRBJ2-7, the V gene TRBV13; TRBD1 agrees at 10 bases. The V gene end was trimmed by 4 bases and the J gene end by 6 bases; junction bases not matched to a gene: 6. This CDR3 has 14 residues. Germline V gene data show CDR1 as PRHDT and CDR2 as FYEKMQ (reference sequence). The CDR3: CASSSGGQGFEQYF. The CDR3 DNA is TGTGCCAGCAGCTCAGGGGGACAGGGGTTCGAGCAGTACTTC.

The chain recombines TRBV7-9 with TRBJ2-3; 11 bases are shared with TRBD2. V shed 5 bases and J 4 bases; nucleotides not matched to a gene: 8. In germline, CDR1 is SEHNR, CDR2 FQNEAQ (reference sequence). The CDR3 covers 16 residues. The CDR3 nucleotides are TGTGCCAGCAGCGCCCGCCTAGCGGGGGGCTCAGATACGCAGTATTTT. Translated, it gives CASSARLAGGSDTQYF.

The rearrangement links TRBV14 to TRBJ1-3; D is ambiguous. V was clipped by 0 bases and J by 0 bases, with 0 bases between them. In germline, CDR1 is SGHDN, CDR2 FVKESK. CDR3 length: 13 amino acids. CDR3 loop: CASSQDSGNTIYF. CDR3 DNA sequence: TGTGCCAGCAGCCAAGACTCTGGAAACACCATATATTTT. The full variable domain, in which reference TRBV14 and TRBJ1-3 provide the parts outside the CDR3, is EAGVTQFPSHSVIEKGQTVTLRCDPISGHDNLYWYRRVMGKEIKFLLHFVKESKQDESGMPNNRFLAERTGGTYSTLKVQPAELEDSGVYFCASSQDSGNTIYFGEGSWLTVV.

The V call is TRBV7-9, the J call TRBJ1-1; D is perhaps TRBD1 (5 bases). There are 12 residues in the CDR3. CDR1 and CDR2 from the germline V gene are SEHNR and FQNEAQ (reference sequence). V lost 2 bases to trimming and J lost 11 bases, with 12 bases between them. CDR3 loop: CASSLSSGLAFF. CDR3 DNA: TGTGCCAGCAGCTTATCCTCAGGGCTTGCTTTCTTT.

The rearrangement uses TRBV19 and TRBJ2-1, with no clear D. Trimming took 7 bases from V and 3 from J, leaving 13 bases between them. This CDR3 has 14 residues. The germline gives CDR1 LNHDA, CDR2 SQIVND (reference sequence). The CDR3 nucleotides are TGTGCCAGTAACTCCGAACCCATCTACAATGAGCAGTTCTTC. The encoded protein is CASNSEPIYNEQFF. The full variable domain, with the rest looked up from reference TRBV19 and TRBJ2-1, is DGGITQSPKYLFRKEGQNVTLSCEQNLNHDAMYWYRQDPGQGLRLIYYSQIVNDFQKGDIAEGYSVSREKKESFPLTVTSAQKNPTAFYLCASNSEPIYNEQFFGPGTRLTVL.

The CDR3 nucleotides are TGTGCCAGCAGCCGGAACGGGGGGGGCGGCTACGAGCAGTACTTC. Protein product: CASSRNGGGGYEQYF. The V call is TRBV9, the J call TRBJ2-7, with 8 positions matching TRBD2. The CDR3 extends over 15 amino acids. Germline V gene data show CDR1 as SGDLS and CDR2 as YYNGEE. V was pared by 4 bases and J by 3 bases, with 9 bases of the junction left unmatched. The whole variable domain, remainder taken from reference TRBV9 and TRBJ2-7, is DSGVTQTPKHLITATGQRVTLRCSPRSGDLSVYWYQQSLDQGLQFLIQYYNGEERAKGNILERFSAQQFPDLHSELNLSSLELGDSALYFCASSRNGGGGYEQYFGPGTRLTVT.

This CDR3 reads CATGQGRNSNQPQHF. The CDR3 DNA is TGTGCCACAGGACAGGGGCGAAATAGCAATCAGCCCCAGCATTTT. This chain links TRBV2 with TRBJ1-5; 9 bases align to TRBD1. The V and J ends lost 10 bases and 0 bases, in that order; junction bases with no gene match: 7. There are 15 residues in the CDR3. Germline loops: CDR1 SNHLY, CDR2 FYNNEI.